This is a list of T cell receptor beta chains from one sample in a study of response to subunit inactivated influenza vaccine. Using its own MiXCR run on the RT-PCR reads, TCRdb lists one record per CDR3 protein. The sample lists approximately 500,000 distinct CDR3 sequences, 10% to 15% occurring once. The sequences come from PBMCs from blood, collected 35 to 45 days after vaccination. The receptors were gathered from a man in his fifties or sixties who received an inactivated influenza vaccine. Both conserved end residues are part of each CDR3. A D gene is named only where the DNA matches it firmly. A row's size may be missing; if present it is once, few, many or a size class.

D gene | J gene | V gene | clone size | CDR3 protein | CDR3 DNA
TRBD1 | TRBJ2-1 | TRBV6-5 | many | CASSHRDRVFNEQFF | TGTGCCAGCAGTCACCGGGACAGGGTCTTCAATGAGCAGTTCTTC
TRBD1 | TRBJ2-7 | TRBV12-3/TRBV12-4 | many | CASSLTGLDEQYF | TGTGCCAGCAGTCTGACAGGGTTGGACGAGCAGTACTTC
. | TRBJ2-7 | TRBV2 | . | CASSEALNGSYEQYF | TGTGCCAGCAGTGAAGCGCTCAACGGATCCTACGAGCAGTACTTC
. | TRBJ1-2 | TRBV6-6 | many | CASSYVQVYGYTF | TGTGCCAGCAGTTACGTCCAGGTGTATGGCTACACCTTC
TRBD2 | TRBJ2-1 | TRBV5-5 | few | CASSLVGGAGNEQFF | TGTGCCAGCAGCTTGGTCGGGGGGGCCGGCAATGAGCAGTTCTTC
. | TRBJ2-7 | TRBV6-5 | many | CASSYGFDTQGPYEQYF | TGTGCCAGCAGTTATGGGTTTGACACCCAGGGGCCCTACGAGCAGTACTTC
. | TRBJ1-1 | TRBV28 | few | CASSLAGRSTYEAFF | TGTGCCAGCAGTTTAGCCGGGAGGTCCACTTACGAAGCTTTCTTT
TRBD2 | TRBJ2-3 | TRBV20-1 | few | CSANILAGGLPDTQYF | TGCAGTGCTAATATACTAGCGGGAGGGTTGCCAGATACGCAGTATTTT
TRBD1 | TRBJ1-1 | TRBV5-1 | many | CASSDRGNTEAFF | TGCGCCAGCTCGGACAGGGGGAACACTGAAGCTTTCTTT
TRBD2 | TRBJ2-1 | TRBV7-9 | . | CASSLAGLEINEQFF | TGTGCCAGCAGCTTAGCGGGACTAGAGATAAATGAGCAGTTCTTC
. | TRBJ2-3 | TRBV5-1 | few | CASSFSNLGTDTQYF | TGCGCCAGCAGTTTCAGCAATCTCGGAACAGATACGCAGTATTTT
. | TRBJ2-7 | TRBV20-1 | few | CSAREGASSYEQYF | TGCAGTGCTAGAGAGGGGGCGAGCTCCTACGAGCAGTACTTC
. | TRBJ1-3 | TRBV12-3/TRBV12-4 | . | CASRGGQTSGNTIYF | TGTGCCAGCAGGGGGGGTCAGACCTCTGGAAACACCATATATTTT
TRBD2 | TRBJ2-3 | TRBV4-2 | few | CASSQGPGTSGITDTQYF | TGTGCCAGCAGCCAAGGCCCCGGGACTAGCGGGATTACAGATACGCAGTATTTT
. | TRBJ1-6 | TRBV12-3/TRBV12-4 | many | CASSSQPNSPLHF | TGTGCCAGCAGTTCCCAGCCCAATTCACCCCTCCACTTT
TRBD1 | TRBJ2-2 | TRBV7-2 | few | CASRGTVANTGELFF | TGTGCCAGCAGGGGGACAGTAGCGAACACCGGGGAGCTGTTTTTT
TRBD1 | TRBJ1-2 | TRBV12-3/TRBV12-4 | . | CASSWTGENYGYTF | TGTGCCAGCAGTTGGACAGGGGAGAACTATGGCTACACCTTC
. | TRBJ2-6 | TRBV11-1 | few | CASSLVHGASSGANVLTF | TGTGCCAGCAGCTTGGTACACGGGGCAAGCTCCGGGGCCAACGTCCTGACTTTC
TRBD1 | TRBJ1-1 | TRBV7-8 | . | CASSPYRGDTEAFF | TGTGCCAGCAGCCCGTACAGGGGAGACACTGAAGCTTTCTTT
. | TRBJ2-5 | TRBV12-3/TRBV12-4 | . | CASSVGRHQETQYF | TGTGCCAGCAGTGTCGGACGGCACCAAGAGACCCAGTACTTC
TRBD2 | TRBJ2-3 | TRBV9 | few | CASSVATSGGTDTQYF | TGTGCCAGCAGCGTAGCTACTAGCGGGGGCACAGATACGCAGTATTTT
TRBD1 | TRBJ1-1 | TRBV19 | . | CASSPWNRGSEAFF | TGTGCCAGTAGTCCGTGGAACAGGGGGTCTGAAGCTTTCTTT